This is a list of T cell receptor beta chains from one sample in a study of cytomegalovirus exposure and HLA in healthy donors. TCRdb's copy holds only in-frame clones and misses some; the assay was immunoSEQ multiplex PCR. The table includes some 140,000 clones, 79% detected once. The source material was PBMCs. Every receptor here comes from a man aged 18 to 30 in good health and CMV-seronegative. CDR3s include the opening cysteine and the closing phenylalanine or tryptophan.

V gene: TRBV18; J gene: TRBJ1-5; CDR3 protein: CASSSQTGNNQPQHF
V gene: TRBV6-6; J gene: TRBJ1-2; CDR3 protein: CASSYRGHSNYGYTF
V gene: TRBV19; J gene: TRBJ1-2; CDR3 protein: CASSIDGTGRYGYTF
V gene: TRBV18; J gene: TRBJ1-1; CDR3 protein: CASSPRPGANTEAFF
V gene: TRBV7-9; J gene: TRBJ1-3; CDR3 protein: CASDSSSGNTIYF
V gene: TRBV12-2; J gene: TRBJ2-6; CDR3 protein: CASRSSTEGQGNGSGANVLTF
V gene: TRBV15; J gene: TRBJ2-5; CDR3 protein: CATSRDEGETQYF
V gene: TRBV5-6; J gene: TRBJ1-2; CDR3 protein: CASSYWRGIYGYTF
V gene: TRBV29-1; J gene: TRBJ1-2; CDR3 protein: CSVWGGADYGYTF
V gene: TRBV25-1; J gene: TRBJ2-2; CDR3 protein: CASSEWVGQINTGELFF
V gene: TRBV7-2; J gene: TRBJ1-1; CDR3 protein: CASSLTGGTEAFF
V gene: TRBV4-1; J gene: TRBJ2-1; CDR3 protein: CASSQVAGPRSYNEQFF
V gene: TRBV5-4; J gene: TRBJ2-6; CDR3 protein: CASSFISGANVLTF
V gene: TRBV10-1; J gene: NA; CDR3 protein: CASLRDRGDEQYF
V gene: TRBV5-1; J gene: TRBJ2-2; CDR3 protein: CASSLGLARTGGGNRNTGELFF
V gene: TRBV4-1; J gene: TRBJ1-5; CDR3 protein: CASSHNLGSGQLGNQPQHF
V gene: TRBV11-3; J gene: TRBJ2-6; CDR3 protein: CASSKSGAGANVLTF
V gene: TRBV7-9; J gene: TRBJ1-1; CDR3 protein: CASSSGIRRTEAFF
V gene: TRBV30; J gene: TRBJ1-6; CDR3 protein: CASHSGEGTYNSPLHF